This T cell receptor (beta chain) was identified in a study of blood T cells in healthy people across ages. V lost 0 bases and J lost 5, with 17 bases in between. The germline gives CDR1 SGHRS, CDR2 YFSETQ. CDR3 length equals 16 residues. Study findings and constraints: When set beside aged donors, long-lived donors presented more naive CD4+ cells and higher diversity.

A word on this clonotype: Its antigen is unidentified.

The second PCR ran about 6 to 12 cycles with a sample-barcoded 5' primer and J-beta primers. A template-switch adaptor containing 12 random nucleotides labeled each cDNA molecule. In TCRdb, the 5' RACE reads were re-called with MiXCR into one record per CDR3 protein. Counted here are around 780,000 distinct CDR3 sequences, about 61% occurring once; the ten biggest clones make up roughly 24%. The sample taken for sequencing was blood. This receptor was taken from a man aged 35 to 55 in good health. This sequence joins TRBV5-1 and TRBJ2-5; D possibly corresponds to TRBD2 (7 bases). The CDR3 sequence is CASSLAGGPFLETQYF. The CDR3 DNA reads TGCGCCAGCAGCTTGGCGGGGGGCCCTTTCTTGGAGACCCAGTACTTC.